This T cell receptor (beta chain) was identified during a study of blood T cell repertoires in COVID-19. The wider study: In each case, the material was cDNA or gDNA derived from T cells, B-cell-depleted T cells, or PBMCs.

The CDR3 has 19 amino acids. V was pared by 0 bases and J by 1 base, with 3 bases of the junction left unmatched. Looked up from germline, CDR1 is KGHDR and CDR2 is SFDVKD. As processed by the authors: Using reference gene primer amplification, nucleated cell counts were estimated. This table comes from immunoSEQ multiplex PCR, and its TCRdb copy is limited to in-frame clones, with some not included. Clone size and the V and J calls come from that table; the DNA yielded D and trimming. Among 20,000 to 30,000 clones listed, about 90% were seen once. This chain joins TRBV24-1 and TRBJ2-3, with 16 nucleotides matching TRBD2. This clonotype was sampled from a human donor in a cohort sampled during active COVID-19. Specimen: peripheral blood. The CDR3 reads CATSDLGTSGRGGTDTQYF. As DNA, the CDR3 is TGTGCCACCAGTGATTTGGGGACTAGCGGGAGGGGCGGCACAGATACGCAGTATTTT.